This is a list of T cell receptor beta chains from one sample in a study of T cell responses to AZD1222 COVID-19 vaccine. Some clones are missing from TCRdb's copy, which holds only in-frame ones; the method was immunoSEQ multiplex PCR. Here the sample spans about 160,000 clones, more than 85% being singletons. Source: peripheral blood, taken on day 0 of AZD1222 vaccination. These receptors originate from an adult in good health. Both conserved end residues are part of each CDR3.

cdr3_aa,j_call,v_call
CASSSPAVNTEAFF,TRBJ1-1,TRBV5-6
CASSPLNGLGVVETQYF,TRBJ2-5,TRBV7-6
CATSRESRQFF,TRBJ2-1,TRBV15
CASTPDSVGMEGYTF,TRBJ1-2,TRBV4-2
CASSPGVGYTEAFF,TRBJ1-1,TRBV3-1/TRBV3-2
CATSLQYNEQFF,TRBJ2-1,TRBV15
CAISSTRTGVNTEAFF,TRBJ1-1,TRBV10-3
CASSLSTIQGSEAFF,TRBJ1-1,TRBV27
CASIQQSSGNTIYF,TRBJ1-3,TRBV28
CASSKGTEERNSPLHF,TRBJ1-6,TRBV21-1
CASSLPANEKLFF,TRBJ1-4,TRBV3-1/TRBV3-2
CASSRTGPFLDYGYTF,TRBJ1-2,TRBV7-3
CASSEAGSSSTDTQYF,TRBJ2-3,TRBV2
CASISQPQHF,TRBJ1-5,TRBV6-4
CASSLGGLYLAKNIQYF,TRBJ2-4,TRBV5-1
CASSPGGWGGNQPQHF,TRBJ1-5,TRBV7-8
CASSDGTANSPLHF,TRBJ1-6,TRBV10-1
CASSSNYGYTF,TRBJ1-2,TRBV27
CASSLQTPPGPHEKLFF,TRBJ1-4,TRBV27
CASSPQDYNEQFF,TRBJ2-1,TRBV10-2
CASSLGASGSSSYNEQFF,TRBJ2-1,TRBV13
CASSYSAVGQQPQHF,TRBJ1-5,TRBV6-5
CASSRLPYGYTF,TRBJ1-2,TRBV25-1
CAWSERRRPSYEQYF,TRBJ2-7,TRBV30
CASSQPPGAGVNSPLHF,TRBJ1-6,TRBV19
CASSSSPYQPQHF,TRBJ1-5,TRBV28
CASRISVAFNEQFF,TRBJ2-1,TRBV11-3
CASSLRPGGREQYF,TRBJ2-7,TRBV7-2
CASLGQQNTEAFF,TRBJ1-1,TRBV2
CASSDFPDILTYEQYF,TRBJ2-7,TRBV7-9
CASSLRDRDNSPLHF,TRBJ1-6,TRBV4-3
CASSVGVNTEAFF,TRBJ1-1,TRBV19
CASRPGPGSNEKLFF,TRBJ1-4,TRBV5-1
CASSIRIPGELFF,TRBJ2-2,TRBV19
CASSREDLTGNTIYF,TRBJ1-3,TRBV2
CASSPRTSGSFEETQYF,TRBJ2-5,TRBV3-1/TRBV3-2
CASSISVNTEAFF,TRBJ1-1,TRBV19
CASRGQGFLGYTF,TRBJ1-2,TRBV6-5
CASSEFYTDNEQFF,TRBJ2-1,TRBV25-1
CASSSGWRSDYEQYF,TRBJ2-7,TRBV11-2
CASSSDGTPPFLSLHF,TRBJ1-6,TRBV28
CASSRRDSFPYSNQPQHF,TRBJ1-5,TRBV6-2/TRBV6-3
CASSIQGVPYNEQFF,TRBJ2-1,TRBV19
CAGTLDQETQYF,TRBJ2-5,TRBV2